This is a list of T cell receptor beta chains from one sample in a study of human T cells and chemical hapten exposure. MiXCR, run by TCRdb on the RACE reads, gives a single entry per CDR3 protein. The table records about 74,000 distinct CDR3 sequences, around 13% of them present only once. This specimen was whole blood, taken in connection with sensitization to the hapten diphenylcyclopropenone (DPC). The receptors here all came from a woman aged 50 to 60 with alopecia areata. Some clones in this sample may be carry-over from other donors' samples. Each CDR3 is given with its conserved first and last residue. Fields, in order: clone size, D gene, V gene, J gene, CDR3 DNA, CDR3 protein. D genes are given only for firm matches. Only some rows state a clone size, as once, few, many or a class for expanded clones.

size: .; D: TRBD1; V: TRBV20-1; J: TRBJ1-1; DNA: TGCAGTGCGTATCCGGGACAGGGGGTCACTGAAGCTTTCTTT; CDR3: CSAYPGQGVTEAFF
size: few; D: .; V: TRBV18; J: TRBJ2-2; DNA: TGTGCCAGCTCACCATCGGGACCGACCGGGGAGCTGTTTTTT; CDR3: CASSPSGPTGELFF
size: .; D: TRBD1; V: TRBV19; J: TRBJ2-7; DNA: TGTGCCAGTAGTGCCGGGACAGGGTCCTCCTACGAGCAGTACTTC; CDR3: CASSAGTGSSYEQYF
size: .; D: TRBD1; V: TRBV5-5; J: TRBJ1-2; DNA: TGTGCCAGCAACGACAGGGGTATTCTCGGTGGCTACACCTTC; CDR3: CASNDRGILGGYTF
size: few; D: TRBD1; V: TRBV28; J: TRBJ2-7; DNA: TGTGCCAGCAGAGAGACAGGGAGCGAGCAGTACTTC; CDR3: CASRETGSEQYF
size: many; D: TRBD2; V: TRBV9; J: TRBJ2-1; DNA: TGTGCCAGCAGCGTAGGGGAACTAGCGGGAGCTGAGCAGTTCTTC; CDR3: CASSVGELAGAEQFF
size: few; D: .; V: TRBV11-2; J: TRBJ2-5; DNA: TGTGCCAGCAGCTTACTACTCCCCAGAGTGACCCAGTACTTC; CDR3: CASSLLLPRVTQYF
size: few; D: TRBD2; V: TRBV12-3/TRBV12-4; J: TRBJ2-1; DNA: TGTGCCAGCAGTTCTCGGACTAGCTCCCCCAATGAGCAGTTCTTC; CDR3: CASSSRTSSPNEQFF
size: medium-sized; D: .; V: TRBV29-1; J: TRBJ2-7; DNA: TGCAGCGTTGGAGGTATCGGGAGCTACGAGCAGTACTTC; CDR3: CSVGGIGSYEQYF
size: .; D: .; V: TRBV14; J: TRBJ2-7; DNA: TGTGCCAGCAGCCCGCGGCCGGGTGGGGCCTACGAGCAGTACTTC; CDR3: CASSPRPGGAYEQYF
size: .; D: .; V: TRBV7-2; J: TRBJ1-3; DNA: TGTGCCAGCAGCTTAGAGGGAGGGTCTGGAAACACCATATATTTT; CDR3: CASSLEGGSGNTIYF